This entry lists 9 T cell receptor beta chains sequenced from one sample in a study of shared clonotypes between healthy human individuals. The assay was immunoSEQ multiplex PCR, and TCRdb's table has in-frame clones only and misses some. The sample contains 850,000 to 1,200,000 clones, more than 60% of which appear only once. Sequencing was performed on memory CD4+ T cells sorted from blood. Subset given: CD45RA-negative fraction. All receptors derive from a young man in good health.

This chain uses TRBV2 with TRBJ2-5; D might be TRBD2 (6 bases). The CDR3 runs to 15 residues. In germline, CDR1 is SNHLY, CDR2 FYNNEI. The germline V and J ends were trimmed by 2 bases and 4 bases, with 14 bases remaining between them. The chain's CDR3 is CASSEKLATVETQYF. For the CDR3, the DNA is TGTGCCAGCAGTGAAAAGCTAGCGACGGTAGAGACCCAGTACTTC.

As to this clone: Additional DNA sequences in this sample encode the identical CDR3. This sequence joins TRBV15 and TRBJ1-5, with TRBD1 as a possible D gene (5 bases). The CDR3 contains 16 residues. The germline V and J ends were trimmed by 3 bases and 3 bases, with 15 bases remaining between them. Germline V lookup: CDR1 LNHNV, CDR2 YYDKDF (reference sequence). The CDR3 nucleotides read TGTGCCACCAGCAGGGGGACGGGGGGGTCCAATCAGCCCCAGCATTTT. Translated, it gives CATSRGTGGSNQPQHF.

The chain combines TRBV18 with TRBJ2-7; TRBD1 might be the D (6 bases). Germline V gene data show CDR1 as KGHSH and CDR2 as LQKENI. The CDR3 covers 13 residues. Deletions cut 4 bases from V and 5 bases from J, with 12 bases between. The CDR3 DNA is TGTGCCAGCTCACAGCAACAGGGAAACGAGCAGTACTTC. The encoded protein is CASSQQQGNEQYF.

The CDR3 region has the DNA TGTGCCTGGAGTTTGCTGGAGGAAAAACTGTTTTTT. Protein product: CAWSLLEEKLFF. V is TRBV30 and J is TRBJ1-4; D not certain. The CDR3 sequence is 12 residues long. Trimming stripped 2 bases from V and 8 bases from J, with 9 bases between. From germline, CDR1 is GTSNPN and CDR2 SVGIG (reference sequence). Based on the CDR3 plus reference TRBV30 and TRBJ1-4, the full variable domain is SQTIHQWPATLVQPVGSPLSLECTVEGTSNPNLYWYRQAAGRGLQLLFYSVGIGQISSEVPQNLSASRPQDRQFILSSKKLLLSDSGFYLCAWSLLEEKLFFGSGTQLSVL.

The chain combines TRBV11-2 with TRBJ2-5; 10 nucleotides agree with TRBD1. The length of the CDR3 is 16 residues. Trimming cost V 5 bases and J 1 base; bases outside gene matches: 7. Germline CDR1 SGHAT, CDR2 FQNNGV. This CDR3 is CASSPQGQGRQETQYF. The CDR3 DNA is TGTGCCAGCAGCCCTCAGGGACAGGGGCGCCAAGAGACCCAGTACTTC.

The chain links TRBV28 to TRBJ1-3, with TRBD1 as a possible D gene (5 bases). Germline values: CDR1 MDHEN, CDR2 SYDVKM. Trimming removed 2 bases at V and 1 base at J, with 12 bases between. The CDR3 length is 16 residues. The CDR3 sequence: CASSLNPTGSGNTIYF. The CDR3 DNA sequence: TGTGCCAGCAGTTTAAACCCTACAGGTTCTGGAAACACCATATATTTT.

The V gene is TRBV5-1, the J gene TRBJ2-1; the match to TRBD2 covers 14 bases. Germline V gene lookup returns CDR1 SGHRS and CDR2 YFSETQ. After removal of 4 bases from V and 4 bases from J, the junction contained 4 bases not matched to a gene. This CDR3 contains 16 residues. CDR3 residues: CASSGTSGGHYNEQFF. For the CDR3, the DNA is TGCGCCAGCAGCGGGACTAGCGGGGGACATTACAATGAGCAGTTCTTC. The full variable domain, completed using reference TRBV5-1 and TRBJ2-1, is KAGVTQTPRYLIKTRGQQVTLSCSPISGHRSVSWYQQTPGQGLQFLFEYFSETQRNKGNFPGRFSGRQFSNSRSEMNVSTLELGDSALYLCASSGTSGGHYNEQFFGPGTRLTVL.

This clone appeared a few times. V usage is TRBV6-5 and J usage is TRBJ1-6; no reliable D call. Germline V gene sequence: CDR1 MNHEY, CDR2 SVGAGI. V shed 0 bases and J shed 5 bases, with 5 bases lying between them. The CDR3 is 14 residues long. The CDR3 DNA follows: TGTGCCAGCAGTTACTCGTCCAATAATTCACCCCTCCACTTT. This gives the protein CASSYSSNNSPLHF.

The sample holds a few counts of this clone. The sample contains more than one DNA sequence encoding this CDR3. CDR3 amino acids: CASSLLAQSYNEQFF. The CDR3 DNA follows: TGCGCCAGCAGCTTGCTAGCTCAATCCTACAATGAGCAGTTCTTC. The V call is TRBV5-1, the J call TRBJ2-1, with D possibly TRBD2 on 5 matching bases. Trimming removed 1 base at V and 1 base at J, with 9 bases between. The CDR3 totals 15 residues. Looked up from germline, CDR1 is SGHRS and CDR2 is YFSETQ.